One and the same sample provided the 23 T cell receptor beta chains below, sequenced in a study of CD8 T cells in ankylosing spondylitis. TCRdb reprocessed the 5' RACE reads with MiXCR, giving one entry per CDR3 protein. The sample lists more than 600,000 distinct CDR3 sequences, around 20% seen once, with around 19% in the top ten. General study results and limits: Within ankylosing spondylitis blood, a TCR beta motif made up of eight highly homologous variants appeared to be characteristic.

Their cognate antigens are unknown. The source material was blood, either unsorted or a sorted T cell fraction (not recorded which). These receptors all come from a male donor with ankylosing spondylitis.

The chain couples TRBV5-1 to TRBJ1-1; D gene unclear. V was pared by 0 bases and J by 10 bases, with 19 bases between. Germline-derived CDR1 and CDR2 are SGHRS and YFSETQ. The CDR3 runs 15 residues. CDR3 residues: CASSLEDGPLQRAFF. CDR3 nucleotide sequence: TGCGCCAGCAGCTTGGAAGACGGCCCTCTTCAGCGAGCTTTCTTT.

This clonotype appeared many times. The gene calls are TRBV12-3 or TRBV12-4 and TRBJ2-5, with D perhaps matching TRBD2 (5 bases). V was clipped by 5 bases and J by 4 bases, with 11 bases between them. This CDR3 contains 13 residues. CDR3 in amino acids: CASSQRAGETQYF. CDR3 nucleotide sequence: TGTGCCAGCAGTCAGAGGGCGGGAGAGACCCAGTACTTC.

This clonotype has only a few counts. The rearrangement joins TRBV27 to TRBJ2-2; D unresolved. Germline V lookup: CDR1 MNHEY, CDR2 SMNVEV (reference sequence). The CDR3 sequence is 14 residues long. The V gene lost 6 bases and the J gene lost 5 bases, with 13 bases spanning the gap. In DNA, the CDR3 is TGTGCCAGCAGCCAGCGTTCCTGGACCGGGGAGCTGTTTTTT. It specifies CASSQRSWTGELFF.

The chain joins TRBV7-2 to TRBJ1-6; 7 bases line up with TRBD1. This CDR3 is 14 amino acids long. The germline gives CDR1 SGHTA, CDR2 FQGNSA. After removal of 1 base from V and 11 bases from J, the junction contained 5 bases not matched to a gene. In DNA, the CDR3 is TGTGCCAGCAGCTTAGGGCAGGGGGGGACACCCCTCCACTTT. Its protein is CASSLGQGGTPLHF.

This clonotype was counted only a few times. The chain recombines TRBV5-1 with TRBJ2-1, with 11 bases that match TRBD1. Germline V gives CDR1 SGHRS, CDR2 YFSETQ. Trimming took 4 bases from V and 7 from J; bases not matched to a gene: 4. CDR3 length: 14 amino acids. CDR3 nucleotides: TGCGCCAGCAGCCCGGGGGACAGGGGGAATGAGCAGTTCTTC. It encodes CASSPGDRGNEQFF. The entire variable domain, with the rest obtained from reference TRBV5-1 and TRBJ2-1, is as follows: KAGVTQTPRYLIKTRGQQVTLSCSPISGHRSVSWYQQTPGQGLQFLFEYFSETQRNKGNFPGRFSGRQFSNSRSEMNVSTLELGDSALYLCASSPGDRGNEQFFGPGTRLTVL.

V usage is TRBV30 and J usage is TRBJ1-1; D uncertain. CDR1 is GTSNPN, CDR2 SVGIG, per germline (reference sequence). The CDR3 is 13 residues long. The V end lost 3 bases, the J end lost 7 bases, and 15 bases lay between the germline ends. In DNA, the CDR3 is TGTGCCTGGAGCCCCATTTTGGAAGGTGAAGCTTTCTTT. This gives the protein CAWSPILEGEAFF. The full variable domain, its missing parts supplied by reference TRBV30 and TRBJ1-1, is SQTIHQWPATLVQPVGSPLSLECTVEGTSNPNLYWYRQAAGRGLQLLFYSVGIGQISSEVPQNLSASRPQDRQFILSSKKLLLSDSGFYLCAWSPILEGEAFFGQGTRLTVV.

This clonotype occurred many times. This chain connects TRBV5-1 to TRBJ1-3; 7 bases match TRBD1. CDR1 SGHRS and CDR2 YFSETQ come from the germline V gene. There are 14 residues in the CDR3. With V trimmed by 5 bases and J by 2 bases, 4 bases remained unmatched. The CDR3 region has the DNA TGCGCCAGCAGGGAACAGGGGCCTGGAAACACCATATATTTT. Protein sequence: CASREQGPGNTIYF.

This clonotype was counted a few times. The V call is TRBV20-1, the J call TRBJ2-2, with D tentatively TRBD1 or TRBD2 (5 bases each). CDR1 DFQATT and CDR2 SNEGSKA come from the germline V gene (reference sequence). The CDR3 is 15 amino acids. V lost 5 bases, J lost 1 base, and 14 bases lay in between. The CDR3 is CSALVAGRNTGELFF. The CDR3 nucleotides are TGCAGTGCTTTGGTGGCAGGGAGGAACACCGGGGAGCTGTTTTTT.

This clonotype was picked up a small number of times. The CDR3 DNA reads as TGTGCCAGCAGCCCCTGGGACAGGGCACCAAACTATGGCTACACCTTC. Its protein is CASSPWDRAPNYGYTF. The V call is TRBV7-2, the J call TRBJ1-2, with TRBD1 matching 9 bases. Trimming removed 5 bases from V and 2 bases from J; junction bases left unmatched: 9. Germline CDR1 reads SGHTA; CDR2 reads FQGNSA. CDR3 length equals 16 residues. The whole variable domain, filled in from reference TRBV7-2 and TRBJ1-2, reads GAGVSQSPSNKVTEKGKDVELRCDPISGHTALYWYRQSLGQGLEFLIYFQGNSAPDKSGLPSDRFSAERTGGSVSTLTIQRTQQEDSAVYLCASSPWDRAPNYGYTFGSGTRLTVV.

The rearrangement links TRBV30 to TRBJ2-2; no clear D gene. This CDR3 spans 15 amino acids. Germline loops: CDR1 GTSNPN, CDR2 SVGIG (reference sequence). V shed 0 bases and J shed 5 bases, with 13 bases lying between them. CDR3 coding DNA: TGTGCCTGGAGTGTCGGCCGGTTCGGAACCGGGGAGCTGTTTTTT. Amino acids: CAWSVGRFGTGELFF.

This clonotype was counted many times. V and J are TRBV5-6 and TRBJ1-2; TRBD1 matches at 9 bases. V gave up 6 bases and J gave up 8 bases; unmatched junction bases: 20. Germline CDR1 SGHDT, CDR2 YYEEEE. The CDR3 is 17 amino acids. CDR3 sequence reads: CASTLYGTGMVLIGYTF. DNA for the CDR3: TGTGCCAGCACCTTATACGGGACAGGGATGGTTCTTATCGGCTACACCTTC.

The rearrangement joins TRBV27 to TRBJ2-7; 10 nucleotides line up with TRBD1. The CDR3 length is 15 residues. The junction had 7 bases not matched to a gene; V was cut back by 5 bases and J by 3 bases. CDR1 is MNHEY and CDR2 is SMNVEV in the germline V gene (reference sequence). CDR3 amino acids: CASSGTTGGRYEQYF. The CDR3 DNA sequence: TGTGCCAGCAGTGGAACGACAGGGGGCCGCTACGAGCAGTACTTC.

This clonotype is medium-sized in the sample. The chain employs TRBV24-1 and TRBJ1-5, with a possible D match to TRBD1 (5 bases). This CDR3 is built from 16 residues. In germline, CDR1 is KGHDR, CDR2 SFDVKD. The V end lost 3 bases, the J end lost 6 bases, and 17 bases lay between the germline ends. This CDR3 is CATSDGDRDGFQPQHF. The CDR3, as DNA: TGTGCCACCAGTGATGGAGACAGAGATGGCTTTCAGCCCCAGCATTTT.

Written as DNA, the CDR3 is TGCGCCAGCAGCTTGGAGGGAGCCGGGCAGTATTTT. The encoded protein is CASSLEGAGQYF. The chain combines TRBV5-1 with TRBJ2-3; possibly TRBD2 for D (5 bases). V was pared by 0 bases and J by 11 bases, with 10 bases between. This CDR3 spans 12 amino acids. Germline V gene lookup returns CDR1 SGHRS and CDR2 YFSETQ.

The gene calls are TRBV19 and TRBJ2-7; the D gene is possibly TRBD2 (5 bases). The CDR3 runs 14 residues. Germline V gene sequence: CDR1 LNHDA, CDR2 SQIVND (reference sequence). V shed 4 bases and J shed 3 bases, with 13 bases lying between them. The CDR3 region is CASSTDREFYEQYF. The CDR3 DNA reads TGTGCCAGTAGTACCGACCGGGAATTCTACGAGCAGTACTTC.

The V and J genes are TRBV7-8 and TRBJ2-7; D uncertain. The ends were cut back, 1 base at V and 3 bases at J, with 10 bases in the middle. CDR3 size: 14 residues. Germline V gene data show CDR1 as SGHVS and CDR2 as FQNEAQ. The CDR3 loop reads CASSLGVTGYEQYF. CDR3 nucleotides: TGTGCCAGCAGCTTAGGTGTCACTGGCTACGAGCAGTACTTC.

V gene TRBV6-2 or TRBV6-3 combines with J gene TRBJ1-1, with a weak D call TRBD1 (6 bases). CDR3 length equals 13 residues. Germline assignment: CDR1 MNHEY and CDR2 SVGEGT. With 7 bases removed from V and 1 base from J, the gap between germline ends came to 10 bases. The CDR3 DNA sequence: TGTGCCAGCATCACAGGGTGGAACACTGAAGCTTTCTTT. This gives the protein CASITGWNTEAFF.

This clonotype was found a few times. This rearrangement joins TRBV5-1 to TRBJ2-5; 7 positions match TRBD2. Looked up from germline, CDR1 is SGHRS and CDR2 is YFSETQ. The CDR3 spans 18 residues. V lost 2 bases and J lost 0; bases outside the gene matches: 13. DNA for the CDR3: TGCGCCAGCAGCTTTTCCCCATTCCGGGGAGGGAACCAAGAGACCCAGTACTTC. This translates into CASSFSPFRGGNQETQYF.

The chain links TRBV28 to TRBJ2-7; D possibly corresponds to TRBD2 (5 bases). There are 16 residues in the CDR3. With 3 bases removed from V and 7 bases from J, the gap between germline ends came to 22 bases. Germline-derived CDR1 and CDR2 are MDHEN and SYDVKM. The CDR3 is CASSFYSALALGEQYF. In DNA form, the CDR3 reads TGTGCCAGCAGTTTTTATTCCGCCCTAGCCTTAGGGGAGCAGTACTTC.

The V call is TRBV5-1, the J call TRBJ2-2; D perhaps matches TRBD1 (5 bases). The CDR3 is 13 amino acids. The germline gives CDR1 SGHRS, CDR2 YFSETQ. V was trimmed by 4 bases and J by 6 bases, leaving 10 bases between them. Here the CDR3 reads CASSREGAGELFF. CDR3 in DNA: TGCGCCAGCAGCAGGGAAGGGGCCGGGGAGCTGTTTTTT.

This clonotype turned up a few times. The V and J genes are TRBV5-1 and TRBJ1-2; weak D call: TRBD1 (5 bases). The CDR3 totals 16 residues. V was pared by 0 bases and J by 4 bases, with 16 bases between. Germline values: CDR1 SGHRS, CDR2 YFSETQ. CDR3 DNA sequence: TGCGCCAGCAGCTTGGCCGGCGTCGGGCAGGGCTATGGCTACACCTTC. Translation gives CASSLAGVGQGYGYTF. Variable domain in full (rest from reference TRBV5-1 and TRBJ1-2): KAGVTQTPRYLIKTRGQQVTLSCSPISGHRSVSWYQQTPGQGLQFLFEYFSETQRNKGNFPGRFSGRQFSNSRSEMNVSTLELGDSALYLCASSLAGVGQGYGYTFGSGTRLTVV.

The genes are TRBV20-1 and TRBJ1-1, with 7 bases aligning to TRBD1. CDR3 length: 15 residues. Trimming at V came to 2 bases and at J to 7 bases, leaving 13 bases not matched to a gene. Germline CDR1 DFQATT, CDR2 SNEGSKA (reference sequence). The CDR3 nucleotides are TGCAGTGCTAGAACCGCGACAGGGCCCGAGGTTGAAGCTTTCTTT. The encoded protein is CSARTATGPEVEAFF.

In its sample, this clonotype was seen a few times. The CDR3 loop is CASSQTPGGEQYF. DNA of the CDR3: TGTGCCAGCAGCCAGACCCCAGGGGGCGAGCAGTACTTC. This chain joins TRBV3-1 and TRBJ2-7; 7 positions agree with TRBD1. CDR1 and CDR2 from the germline V gene are LGHDT and YNNKEL (reference sequence). Trimming removed 3 bases from V and 6 bases from J; junction bases left unmatched: 5. The CDR3 is 13 amino acids.